The 8 T cell receptor beta chains below all came from one sample that was sequenced in a study of graft-versus-host responses after intestinal transplantation. Some clones are missing from TCRdb's copy, which holds only in-frame ones; the method was immunoSEQ multiplex PCR. The sample lists tens of thousands of clones, roughly 95% occurring once. These receptors' targets are unknown. The sample was unstimulated CD8+ T cells sorted from spleen or lymph node cells, taken before transplant. These receptors all come from a human donor who was the organ donor for an intestinal transplant.

V is TRBV27 and J is TRBJ2-7; possibly TRBD1 for D (5 bases). Trimming cost V 0 bases and J 5 bases, with 8 bases left between them. Germline CDR1 reads MNHEY; CDR2 reads SMNVEV (reference sequence). This CDR3 has 13 amino acids. The CDR3 DNA reads TGTGCCAGCAGTTTATCTTGGGGCGACGAGCAGTACTTC. Protein: CASSLSWGDEQYF.

This chain links TRBV2 with TRBJ1-1; D uncertain. Trimming left V 4 bases short and J 1 base short, with 16 bases between. The CDR3 contains 16 residues. Germline V CDR1 and CDR2: SNHLY, FYNNEI. The CDR3 region has the DNA TGTGCCAGCAGTGGAGCCCGGGAGCAACCGAACACTGAAGCTTTCTTT. Translation: CASSGAREQPNTEAFF. The full variable domain, with the rest looked up from reference TRBV2 and TRBJ1-1, is EPEVTQTPSHQVTQMGQEVILRCVPISNHLYFYWYRQILGQKVEFLVSFYNNEISEKSEIFDDQFSVERPDGSNFTLKIRSTKLEDSAMYFCASSGAREQPNTEAFFGQGTRLTVV.

This chain uses TRBV11-2 with TRBJ2-1; TRBD2 agrees at 10 bases. The germline V gene encodes CDR1 SGHAT and CDR2 FQNNGV. V dropped 5 bases and J dropped 3; count of bases not matched to a gene: 13. CDR3 size: 18 residues. CDR3 nucleotide sequence: TGTGCCAGCAGCGCAAGTGGGCCTAGCGGGGGCCTCTACAATGAGCAGTTCTTC. Amino acid sequence: CASSASGPSGGLYNEQFF.

V is TRBV4-3 and J is TRBJ1-4; 7 positions agree with TRBD1. With V trimmed by 2 bases and J by 8 bases, 8 bases remained unmatched. Germline CDR1 reads LGHNA; CDR2 reads YSLEER. The CDR3 is 15 amino acids. The CDR3 loop is CASSQLDRVGEKLFF. CDR3 bases: TGCGCCAGCAGCCAACTCGACAGGGTCGGCGAAAAACTGTTTTTT.

This chain uses TRBV2 with TRBJ2-5; 8 positions agree with TRBD1. The junction had 0 bases not matched to a gene; V was cut back by 6 bases and J by 0 bases. In germline, CDR1 is SNHLY, CDR2 FYNNEI. This CDR3 has 13 residues. CDR3 amino acids: CASRQGDQETQYF. In DNA, the CDR3 is TGTGCCAGCAGACAGGGGGACCAAGAGACCCAGTACTTC.

The chain links TRBV6-4 to TRBJ2-3, with 11 bases matching TRBD2. The CDR3 has 15 amino acids. The V and J ends lost 5 bases and 5 bases, in that order; junction bases with no gene match: 6. Germline CDR1 and CDR2: MRHNA and SNTAGT. The CDR3 DNA reads TGTGCCAGCAGTTCTTTAGCGGGGGGGCGAGATACGCAGTATTTT. It specifies CASSSLAGGRDTQYF.

The gene calls are TRBV7-2 and TRBJ2-1, with D unclear. CDR1 is SGHTA and CDR2 is FQGNSA in the germline V gene. This CDR3 has 15 amino acids. The V end was cut by 3 bases, the J end by 2 bases, with 11 bases between. For the CDR3, the DNA is TGTGCCAGCAGCTTCTTCGGTTACACCTACAATGAGCAGTTCTTC. It translates to CASSFFGYTYNEQFF.

This clone has only one observation. This rearrangement joins TRBV13 to TRBJ1-6; 7 nucleotides agree with TRBD1. Trimming took 4 bases from V and 6 from J; bases not matched to a gene: 3. The CDR3 consists of 14 residues. Germline lookup yields CDR1 PRHDT and CDR2 FYEKMQ (reference sequence). CDR3 sequence: CASSWAGGNSPLHF. As DNA, the CDR3 is TGTGCCAGCAGCTGGGCAGGGGGTAATTCACCCCTCCACTTT.